What follows are 16 T cell receptor beta chains derived from one specimen sequenced in a study of molecular identifiers for immune sequencing clone quantification. TCRdb independently ran MiXCR on the PCR reads; one entry per CDR3 protein. This sample has 75,000 to 100,000 distinct CDR3 sequences, with 15% to 20% found just once. The sequenced sample consisted of naive CD8+ T cells from blood, with Jurkat cell RNA spiked in. Specified subset: FACS-sorted CD8+CD4-CCR7+CD45RA+ naive T cells. The receptor set was obtained from a human donor in good health. Some libraries in this study had Jurkat cell RNA spiked in.

The rearrangement links TRBV6-2 or TRBV6-3 to TRBJ1-5; 9 bases line up with TRBD1. This CDR3 region has 19 residues. The V segment lost 2 bases and the J segment 0 bases; nucleotides outside the gene matches: 11. CDR1 and CDR2 (germline): MNHEY, SVGEGT. CDR3 coding DNA: TGTGCCAGCAGTTACCGGACAGGGGACCGGATCCTTAGCAATCAGCCCCAGCATTTT. This codes for CASSYRTGDRILSNQPQHF.

This clonotype was picked up many times. The rearrangement joins TRBV6-2 or TRBV6-3 to TRBJ1-1; unclear D gene. Deletions cut 5 bases from V and 3 bases from J, with 16 bases between. The germline CDR1 and CDR2 sequences are MNHEY and SVGEGT. CDR3 length equals 15 residues. DNA of the CDR3: TGTGCCAGCAGTCCCGACATGGTCCCCCACACTGAAGCTTTCTTT. Its translation: CASSPDMVPHTEAFF.

This clonotype was observed a handful of times. The chain recombines TRBV5-4 with TRBJ2-1; D might be TRBD1 (5 bases). The CDR3 length is 12 residues. Between the trimmed V and J ends, which lost 2 bases and 13 bases, there was a span of 13 bases. CDR1 and CDR2 (germline): SGHNT, YYREEE (reference sequence). CDR3 coding DNA: TGTGCCAGCAGCTTCGGTGGGGCGGAACAGTTCTTC. This encodes CASSFGGAEQFF.

As to this clonotype: A read error may produce the germline difference seen at one junction end. The V and J genes are TRBV9 and TRBJ2-2, with D perhaps TRBD2 (7 bases). The CDR3 is made up of 15 amino acids. Germline V gives CDR1 SGDLS, CDR2 YYNGEE. The CDR3 sequence: CAGSVAGANTGELFF. CDR3 in DNA: TGTGCCGGCAGCGTTGCGGGGGCTAACACCGGGGAGCTGTTTTTT.

This clonotype was counted at least ten times. This chain uses TRBV27 with TRBJ2-1; 8 positions match TRBD1. Germline assignment: CDR1 MNHEY and CDR2 SMNVEV (reference sequence). With V trimmed by 0 bases and J by 5 bases, 6 bases remained unmatched. The CDR3 extends over 16 amino acids. CDR3 loop: CASSLSSQGAHNEQFF. CDR3 coding DNA: TGTGCCAGCAGTTTATCGAGTCAGGGGGCCCACAATGAGCAGTTCTTC.

This clonotype has a count of ten or more. The V gene is TRBV5-6, the J gene TRBJ2-7; TRBD1 might be the D (5 bases). From germline, CDR1 is SGHDT and CDR2 YYEEEE. V lost 4 bases, J lost 4 bases, and 15 bases lay in between. The CDR3 has 14 residues. The CDR3 region is CASSPPTVTYEQYF. The CDR3 coding sequence is TGTGCCAGCAGCCCTCCGACAGTAACTTACGAGCAGTACTTC.

This clonotype was counted at least ten times. The J gene is TRBJ2-3, the V gene TRBV3-1, with 9 bases fitting TRBD1. Germline loops: CDR1 LGHDT, CDR2 YNNKEL (reference sequence). This CDR3 comprises 16 residues. V was clipped by 5 bases and J by 5 bases; unmatched bases: 11. Here the CDR3 DNA reads TGTGCCAGCAGCACCACCTGGACAGGGGAGCTAGATACGCAGTATTTT. This translates into CASSTTWTGELDTQYF.

The table lists this clonotype with a few counts. The chain links TRBV9 to TRBJ1-5; 11 nucleotides line up with TRBD1. Germline-derived CDR1 and CDR2 are SGDLS and YYNGEE. CDR3 length: 14 residues. Trimming took 4 bases from V and 9 from J; bases not matched to a gene: 6. CDR3: CASSPGTGGRPQHF. CDR3 coding DNA: TGTGCCAGCAGCCCCGGGACAGGGGGACGGCCCCAGCATTTT.

The chain couples TRBV13 to TRBJ2-7; TRBD1 agrees at 11 bases. The CDR3 is made up of 14 amino acids. Germline assignment: CDR1 PRHDT and CDR2 FYEKMQ (reference sequence). V trimming: 5 bases; J trimming: 5 bases; junction bases outside the gene matches: 5. This CDR3 is CASSPGQGGHEQYF. The DNA for the CDR3 is TGTGCCAGCAGCCCGGGACAGGGGGGCCACGAGCAGTACTTC. Full variable domain (outside the CDR3, taken from reference TRBV13 and TRBJ2-7): AAGVIQSPRHLIKEKRETATLKCYPIPRHDTVYWYQQGPGQDPQFLISFYEKMQSDKGSIPDRFSAQQFSDYHSELNMSSLELGDSALYFCASSPGQGGHEQYFGPGTRLTVT.

This clonotype appeared many times. CDR3 sequence (DNA): TGCGCCAGCAGCCCCCGAAGGGGGTCTCTCACAGATACGCAGTATTTT. It specifies CASSPRRGSLTDTQYF. The chain is built from TRBV4-1 and TRBJ2-3; D is perhaps TRBD1 (6 bases). The ends were cut back, 4 bases at V and 2 bases at J, with 16 bases in the middle. The CDR3 sequence is 16 residues long. The V gene's germline CDR1 is MGHRA and CDR2 YSYEKL.

The sample holds many counts of this clonotype. The V call is TRBV19, the J call TRBJ2-3, with 8 bases identical to TRBD2. The V gene's germline CDR1 is LNHDA and CDR2 SQIVND (reference sequence). The CDR3 contains 15 residues. Trimming took 10 bases from V and 2 from J; bases not matched to a gene: 11. Here the CDR3 DNA reads TGTGCCACCGATCTTGGCGGGGGGACCACAGATACGCAGTATTTT. Protein sequence: CATDLGGGTTDTQYF.

There are many counts of this clonotype. This chain uses TRBV7-9 with TRBJ2-7, with TRBD2 matching over 11 bases. V was clipped by 5 bases and J by 2 bases; unmatched bases: 5. Germline values: CDR1 SEHNR, CDR2 FQNEAQ (reference sequence). The CDR3 runs 15 residues. Here the CDR3 reads CASSPPGLAAYEQYF. In DNA, the CDR3 is TGTGCCAGCAGCCCCCCGGGACTAGCGGCCTACGAGCAGTACTTC.

This clonotype was recorded many times. This chain connects TRBV5-1 to TRBJ1-1; 9 positions agree with TRBD1. Germline trimming cut 2 bases from V and 1 base from J; bases unmatched to any gene: 9. The CDR3 loop spans 17 amino acids. Per germline, CDR1 SGHRS and CDR2 YFSETQ. CDR3 DNA sequence: TGCGCCAGCAGCTTTTTTCTAATGGGACAGGGGAACACTGAAGCTTTCTTT. It translates to CASSFFLMGQGNTEAFF.

This clonotype was observed at least ten times. This chain connects TRBV11-2 to TRBJ1-1; TRBD1 is a possible D gene (6 bases). Germline V CDR1 and CDR2: SGHAT, FQNNGV. Trimming removed 5 bases at V and 3 bases at J, with 16 bases between. This CDR3 spans 15 amino acids. The CDR3 region is CASSPAGGVDTEAFF. The CDR3 DNA reads TGTGCCAGCAGCCCCGCCGGGGGCGTCGACACTGAAGCTTTCTTT.

Ten or more counts support this clonotype. The chain recombines TRBV12-3 or TRBV12-4 with TRBJ1-2; TRBD1 matches at 11 bases. Unmatched junction bases numbered 7, after V lost 4 bases and J lost 3 bases. This CDR3 has 16 amino acids. CDR3 in amino acids: CASSSSRDRGDYGYTF. DNA of the CDR3: TGTGCCAGCAGTTCATCCCGGGACAGGGGGGACTATGGCTACACCTTC.

This clonotype appeared many times. The rearrangement uses TRBV19 and TRBJ2-1; 10 bases are shared with TRBD2. The CDR3 contains 15 residues. Losses at the gene ends were 5 bases for V and 6 bases for J; bases not matched to a gene: 7. Germline CDR1 is LNHDA and CDR2 is SQIVND (reference sequence). The DNA for the CDR3 is TGTGCCAGTAGTTTCGGACTAGCGGATAGCAATGAGCAGTTCTTC. Translating it yields CASSFGLADSNEQFF.